This T cell receptor (beta chain) derives from a study of T-cell memory formation after mild COVID-19. This CDR3 spans 14 amino acids. Germline V lookup: CDR1 SQVTM, CDR2 ANQGSEA. V shed 7 bases and J 0 bases; nucleotides not matched to a gene: 3. A note on this clonotype: What it recognizes is unknown.

The study's findings and limits: Chiefly within CM and EM were the contracting CD4+ clones; CD8+ ones were within EMRA. Clones that contracted from day 15 to 85 were balanced CD4/CD8, while later expanders leaned CD4+.

TCR alpha and TCR beta cDNA libraries carrying sample barcodes and UMIs came from 5'RACE with constant-segment primers. TCRdb ran MiXCR on the 5' RACE reads and lists one entry per CDR3 protein. The table has roughly 190,000 distinct CDR3 sequences, roughly a tenth seen once. Sequencing was done on a sample of PBMCs or a T cell subset sorted from them (not recorded which). The sequence was obtained from a man between 18 and 35 years old who had mild COVID-19 (a few samples of this study predate the infection). Cell type and time point are not known. The chain has TRBV29-1 and TRBJ2-3; TRBD1 matches 11 bases. CDR3 sequence (DNA): TGCAGCGGGCGGGACAGGGGGAGCACAGATACGCAGTATTTT. Translating it yields CSGRDRGSTDTQYF.